The 30 T cell receptor beta chains reported below all come from one sample, sequenced in a study of technical replicates of blood from a few donors. Method: immunoSEQ multiplex PCR; TCRdb's copy keeps in-frame clones and lacks some. This table holds over 25,000 clones, 90% to 95% found once. Sequencing was carried out using PBMCs. Receptors were obtained from a human donor in good health. Some clones in this sample may be carry-over from other donors' samples.

The chain links TRBV7-9 to TRBJ2-7; 8 nucleotides line up with TRBD1. With 5 bases clipped from V and 2 bases from J, the junction kept 5 bases outside the gene matches. CDR1 SEHNR and CDR2 FQNEAQ come from the germline V gene (reference sequence). The CDR3 has 14 residues. The CDR3 coding sequence is TGTGCCAGCAGCACCTGGACAGGGACCTACGAGCAGTACTTC. Translation: CASSTWTGTYEQYF.

This clone was detected only once. This sequence joins TRBV4-3 and TRBJ2-7; D might be TRBD1 (5 bases). CDR1 and CDR2 (germline): LGHNA, YSLEER. This CDR3 is built from 11 residues. Trimming left V 0 bases short and J 9 bases short, with 6 bases between. The CDR3 loop is CASSQDRAQYF. CDR3 DNA sequence: TGCGCCAGCAGCCAAGACAGGGCGCAGTACTTC.

The chain combines TRBV5-6 with TRBJ1-5, with D perhaps TRBD1 (5 bases). Trimming shortened V by 3 bases and J by 3 bases, and 13 bases separated the two germline ends. Germline V CDR1 and CDR2: SGHDT, YYEEEE. The CDR3 covers 15 residues. CDR3 in amino acids: CASSWRGNDNQPQHF. The CDR3 coding sequence is TGTGCCAGCAGCTGGAGGGGCAACGACAATCAGCCCCAGCATTTT. The full variable domain, its missing parts supplied by reference TRBV5-6 and TRBJ1-5, is DAGVTQSPTHLIKTRGQQVTLRCSPKSGHDTVSWYQQALGQGPQFIFQYYEEEERQRGNFPDRFSGHQFPNYSSELNVNALLLGDSALYLCASSWRGNDNQPQHFGDGTRLSIL.

The genes are TRBV10-2 and TRBJ1-2, with a possible D match to TRBD1 (5 bases). V dropped 8 bases and J dropped 4 bases, with 14 bases sitting between them. The germline gives CDR1 WSHSY, CDR2 SAAADI. The CDR3 is 13 residues long. The CDR3 sequence: CASVQGVGYGYTF. The CDR3 DNA follows: TGCGCCAGCGTGCAGGGTGTTGGCTATGGCTACACCTTC.

The gene calls are TRBV15 and TRBJ2-4; 7 bases are shared with TRBD1. V gave up 7 bases and J gave up 1 base; unmatched junction bases: 4. Germline loops: CDR1 LNHNV, CDR2 YYDKDF (reference sequence). CDR3 size: 14 residues. The DNA for the CDR3 is TGTGCCACCAAGGGGGCCCAGGCCAAAAACATTCAGTACTTC. Protein product: CATKGAQAKNIQYF.

This chain connects TRBV7-8 to TRBJ1-1; TRBD1 matches at 11 bases. Germline V gene sequence: CDR1 SGHVS, CDR2 FQNEAQ. Trimming took 4 bases from V and 1 from J; bases not matched to a gene: 8. This CDR3 contains 17 residues. CDR3 region: CASSSWTGGSKNTEAFF. The CDR3 region has the DNA TGTGCCAGCAGCTCCTGGACAGGGGGCTCGAAGAACACTGAAGCTTTCTTT.

CDR3 region: CAISGGESNQPQHF. DNA for the CDR3: TGTGCCATCAGTGGAGGTGAGAGCAATCAGCCCCAGCATTTT. The J gene is TRBJ1-5, the V gene TRBV10-3, with unresolved D. There are 14 residues in the CDR3. With 4 bases removed from V and 1 base from J, the gap between germline ends came to 8 bases. CDR1 is ENHRY and CDR2 is SYGVKD in the germline V gene.

This rearrangement joins TRBV4-2 to TRBJ2-2; 9 positions match TRBD2. CDR1 LGHNA and CDR2 YNFKEQ come from the germline V gene. Trimming at V came to 0 bases and at J to 0 bases, leaving 5 bases not matched to a gene. This CDR3 has 18 amino acids. DNA of the CDR3: TGTGCCAGCAGCCAAGACTCGCCTAGCGGGGCGAACACCGGGGAGCTGTTTTTT. The encoded protein is CASSQDSPSGANTGELFF.

V and J are TRBV6-1 and TRBJ2-1; 8 bases align to TRBD2. CDR3 size: 14 residues. Trimming at V came to 6 bases and at J to 1 base, leaving 2 bases not matched to a gene. The germline CDR1 and CDR2 sequences are MNHNS and SASEGT. CDR3 residues: CASSTSGSYNEQFF. CDR3 coding DNA: TGTGCCAGCAGCACTAGCGGTTCCTACAATGAGCAGTTCTTC.

This clone was seen a single time. The chain combines TRBV4-1 with TRBJ1-5; D is possibly TRBD1 (5 bases). Deletions cut 0 bases from V and 7 bases from J, with 16 bases between. CDR3 length equals 16 residues. The V gene's germline CDR1 is MGHRA and CDR2 YSYEKL. CDR3 sequence (DNA): TGCGCCAGCAGCCAAGATTTATCCCGACAGCGCCAGCCCCAGCATTTT. Its protein is CASSQDLSRQRQPQHF.

This chain joins TRBV30 and TRBJ2-5; D ambiguous. Deletions cut 0 bases from V and 2 bases from J, with 7 bases between. The length of the CDR3 is 13 residues. The V gene's germline CDR1 is GTSNPN and CDR2 SVGIG (reference sequence). Here the CDR3 reads CAWSVQRQETQYF. CDR3 DNA: TGTGCCTGGAGTGTACAGAGACAAGAGACCCAGTACTTC. Filled out from reference TRBV30 and TRBJ2-5, the complete variable domain reads SQTIHQWPATLVQPVGSPLSLECTVEGTSNPNLYWYRQAAGRGLQLLFYSVGIGQISSEVPQNLSASRPQDRQFILSSKKLLLSDSGFYLCAWSVQRQETQYFGPGTRLLVL.

The table lists this clone with a count of one. This rearrangement joins TRBV6-5 to TRBJ2-3, with TRBD2 matching 7 bases. The V segment lost 5 bases and the J segment 9 bases; nucleotides outside the gene matches: 5. Germline lookup yields CDR1 MNHEY and CDR2 SVGAGI. The CDR3 is 12 residues long. In DNA, the CDR3 is TGTGCCAGCAGTCTCCGTAGCGGGACGCAGTATTTT. Its protein product is CASSLRSGTQYF.

The J gene is TRBJ2-5, the V gene TRBV5-1, with 8 nucleotides matching TRBD1. With 4 bases clipped from V and 5 bases from J, the junction kept 7 bases outside the gene matches. CDR3 length equals 14 residues. CDR1 is SGHRS and CDR2 is YFSETQ in the germline V gene. The CDR3 reads CASSPLQGEETQYF. For the CDR3, the DNA is TGCGCCAGCAGCCCGCTACAGGGGGAGGAGACCCAGTACTTC.

The table lists this clone with a count of one. This sequence joins TRBV7-3 and TRBJ2-1; 16 bases fit TRBD2. Germline CDR1 is SGHTA and CDR2 is FQGTGA. There are 14 residues in the CDR3. The V and J ends lost 5 bases and 15 bases, in that order; junction bases with no gene match: 7. CDR3 loop: CASSPGLAGGPSFF. CDR3 in DNA: TGTGCCAGCAGCCCGGGACTAGCGGGAGGGCCGTCGTTCTTC.

The CDR3 loop is CASSPGTGGENNSPLHF. The CDR3 DNA reads as TGTGCCAGCTCACCAGGGACAGGGGGGGAAAATAATTCACCCCTCCACTTT. V is TRBV18 and J is TRBJ1-6; 11 bases agree with TRBD1. The V gene end was trimmed by 2 bases and the J gene end by 5 bases; junction bases not matched to a gene: 5. The CDR3 length is 17 residues. Germline assignment: CDR1 KGHSH and CDR2 LQKENI. The full variable domain, its missing parts supplied by reference TRBV18 and TRBJ1-6, is NAGVMQNPRHLVRRRGQEARLRCSPMKGHSHVYWYRQLPEEGLKFMVYLQKENIIDESGMPKERFSAEFPKEGPSILRIQQVVRGDSAAYFCASSPGTGGENNSPLHFGNGTRLTVT.

V gene TRBV7-9 combines with J gene TRBJ2-7; 9 nucleotides match TRBD2. V lost 3 bases and J lost 4; bases outside the gene matches: 4. CDR3 length: 14 amino acids. Per germline, CDR1 SEHNR and CDR2 FQNEAQ (reference sequence). CDR3 sequence reads: CASSFLAGQYEQYF. Written as DNA, the CDR3 is TGTGCCAGCAGCTTCCTAGCGGGACAGTACGAGCAGTACTTC.

The chain recombines TRBV7-9 with TRBJ1-5; D remains unclear. This CDR3 contains 12 residues. Trimming pared 2 bases from V and 9 bases from J, leaving 8 bases between. In germline, CDR1 is SEHNR, CDR2 FQNEAQ (reference sequence). The CDR3 nucleotides are TGTGCCAGCAGCTTAAGTGGAGGGCCCCAGCATTTT. It translates to CASSLSGGPQHF.

The chain links TRBV5-6 to TRBJ1-5; D uncertain. Germline loops: CDR1 SGHDT, CDR2 YYEEEE. V dropped 1 base and J dropped 3 bases, with 11 bases sitting between them. The CDR3 spans 15 residues. This CDR3 is CASSLYGDNNQPQHF. The CDR3 DNA follows: TGTGCCAGCAGCTTGTACGGGGATAACAATCAGCCCCAGCATTTT. The whole variable domain, filled in from reference TRBV5-6 and TRBJ1-5, reads DAGVTQSPTHLIKTRGQQVTLRCSPKSGHDTVSWYQQALGQGPQFIFQYYEEEERQRGNFPDRFSGHQFPNYSSELNVNALLLGDSALYLCASSLYGDNNQPQHFGDGTRLSIL.

The V and J genes are TRBV7-9 and TRBJ1-2, with a weak D call TRBD1 (5 bases). Germline V CDR1 and CDR2: SEHNR, FQNEAQ (reference sequence). The length of the CDR3 is 12 residues. Between the trimmed V and J ends, which lost 7 bases and 8 bases, there was a span of 14 bases. CDR3 sequence (DNA): TGTGCCAGCACTAACGTTGGGGCCGGCTACACCTTC. It yields the protein CASTNVGAGYTF.

CDR3 DNA: TGTGCCAGCAGCTACACAGGACCCTACGAGCAGTACTTC. Translating gives CASSYTGPYEQYF. This rearrangement joins TRBV2 to TRBJ2-7; perhaps TRBD1 as D (5 bases). This CDR3 has 13 residues. V lost 6 bases and J 2 bases, leaving 11 bases between the germline ends. Germline V gene lookup returns CDR1 SNHLY and CDR2 FYNNEI.

The chain uses TRBV5-1 and TRBJ2-3, with a weak D call TRBD2 (6 bases). CDR3 length equals 14 residues. From germline, CDR1 is SGHRS and CDR2 YFSETQ. Between the trimmed V and J ends, which lost 5 bases and 4 bases, there was a span of 14 bases. This chain's CDR3 is CASRGGGGADTQYF. DNA for the CDR3: TGCGCCAGCAGAGGAGGAGGAGGGGCAGATACGCAGTATTTT.

The V call is TRBV12-5, the J call TRBJ2-7; TRBD2 matches 10 bases. J gave up 9 bases and V 0 bases, and 14 bases lay outside the gene matches. In germline, CDR1 is LGHNT, CDR2 FRNRAP. The CDR3 is made up of 17 amino acids. Here the CDR3 reads CASGLVSLAGVSRVQYF. The CDR3 nucleotides read TGTGCTAGTGGTTTGGTATCCCTAGCGGGAGTATCGAGGGTGCAGTACTTC.

This clone was detected only once. The rearrangement uses TRBV4-2 and TRBJ2-7, with 11 positions matching TRBD2. The CDR3 has 17 residues. Losses at the gene ends were 0 bases for V and 3 bases for J; bases not matched to a gene: 7. Germline assignment: CDR1 LGHNA and CDR2 YNFKEQ. CDR3 coding DNA: TGTGCCAGCAGCCAAGAGACCCAGACTAGCGGGATCTACGAGCAGTACTTC. Protein sequence: CASSQETQTSGIYEQYF.

This clone was seen once. The J gene is TRBJ1-6, the V gene TRBV19; D perhaps matches TRBD1 (5 bases). CDR1 is LNHDA, CDR2 SQIVND, per germline (reference sequence). Trimming pared 3 bases from V and 6 bases from J, leaving 15 bases between. The CDR3 sequence is 16 residues long. The CDR3, as DNA: TGTGCCAGTAGTATTACAGGCGGGACTACTAATTCACCCCTCCACTTT. Residues: CASSITGGTTNSPLHF.

The rearrangement joins TRBV6-6 to TRBJ2-7, with D possibly TRBD2 on 6 matching bases. V was trimmed by 6 bases and J by 6 bases, leaving 15 bases between them. Germline CDR1 reads MNHNY; CDR2 reads SVGAGI (reference sequence). This CDR3 is 13 amino acids long. CDR3 sequence: CASSIGGRFEQYF. The CDR3 nucleotides are TGTGCCAGCAGCATTGGAGGGCGTTTCGAGCAGTACTTC.

This chain links TRBV5-1 with TRBJ1-2, with D possibly matching TRBD1 (5 bases). V lost 0 bases and J lost 8, with 14 bases in between. This CDR3 contains 14 residues. CDR1 is SGHRS and CDR2 is YFSETQ in the germline V gene. The CDR3 coding sequence is TGCGCCAGCAGCTTGGAACCGGCGCGGGGCGGCTACACCTTC. This gives the protein CASSLEPARGGYTF.

The J gene is TRBJ1-2, the V gene TRBV7-9, with D perhaps TRBD1 (5 bases). From germline, CDR1 is SEHNR and CDR2 FQNEAQ (reference sequence). The CDR3 covers 15 residues. V was pared by 8 bases and J by 0 bases, with 16 bases between. In DNA, the CDR3 is TGTGCCAGCGAACGGCAAGGGGAGGCTAACTATGGCTACACCTTC. Its translation is CASERQGEANYGYTF.

The chain uses TRBV11-3 and TRBJ2-2, with TRBD1 as a possible D gene (5 bases). Germline CDR1 reads SGHNT; CDR2 reads YENEEA. This CDR3 is 14 amino acids long. Between the trimmed V and J ends, which lost 1 base and 5 bases, there was a span of 8 bases. In DNA, the CDR3 is TGTGCCAGCAGCTTAGGACAGATTACCGGGGAGCTGTTTTTT. It yields the protein CASSLGQITGELFF.

V gene TRBV4-3 combines with J gene TRBJ2-1, with D hard to call. V was cut by 0 bases and J by 0 bases, with 6 bases left in between. Per the germline V gene, CDR1 is LGHNA and CDR2 is YSLEER. The CDR3 runs to 15 residues. DNA of the CDR3: TGCGCCAGCAGCCAAGATCGTTTCTCCTACAATGAGCAGTTCTTC. Translation: CASSQDRFSYNEQFF.

The chain recombines TRBV5-1 with TRBJ2-7; D might be TRBD2 (5 bases). Trimming cost V 3 bases and J 7 bases, with 17 bases left between them. The CDR3 totals 14 residues. Germline V lookup: CDR1 SGHRS, CDR2 YFSETQ. The CDR3 here is CASSYLGVAREQYF. The CDR3 bases are TGCGCCAGCAGCTACCTAGGTGTAGCGCGGGAGCAGTACTTC. Full variable domain (missing parts from reference TRBV5-1 and TRBJ2-7): KAGVTQTPRYLIKTRGQQVTLSCSPISGHRSVSWYQQTPGQGLQFLFEYFSETQRNKGNFPGRFSGRQFSNSRSEMNVSTLELGDSALYLCASSYLGVAREQYFGPGTRLTVT.